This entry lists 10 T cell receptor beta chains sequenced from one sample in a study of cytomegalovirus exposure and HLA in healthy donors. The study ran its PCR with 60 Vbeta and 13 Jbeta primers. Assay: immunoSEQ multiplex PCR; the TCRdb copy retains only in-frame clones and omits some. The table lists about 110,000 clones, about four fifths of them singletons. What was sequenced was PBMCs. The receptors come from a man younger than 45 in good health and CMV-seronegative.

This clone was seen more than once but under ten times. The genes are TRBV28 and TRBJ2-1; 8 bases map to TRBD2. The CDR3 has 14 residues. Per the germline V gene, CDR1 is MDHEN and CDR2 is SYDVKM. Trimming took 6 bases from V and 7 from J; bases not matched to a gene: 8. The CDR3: CASSAGGGRNEQFF. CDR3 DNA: TGTGCCAGCAGCGCCGGCGGGGGGAGGAATGAGCAGTTCTTC.

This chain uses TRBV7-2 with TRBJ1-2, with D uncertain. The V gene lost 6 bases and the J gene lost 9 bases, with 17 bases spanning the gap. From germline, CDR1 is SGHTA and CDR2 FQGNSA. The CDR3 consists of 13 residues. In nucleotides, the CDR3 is TGTGCCAGCAGACAGTCCTTTCTTTCTAGCTACACCTTC. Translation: CASRQSFLSSYTF. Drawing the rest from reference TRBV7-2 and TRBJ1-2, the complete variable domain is GAGVSQSPSNKVTEKGKDVELRCDPISGHTALYWYRQSLGQGLEFLIYFQGNSAPDKSGLPSDRFSAERTGGSVSTLTIQRTQQEDSAVYLCASRQSFLSSYTFGSGTRLTVV.

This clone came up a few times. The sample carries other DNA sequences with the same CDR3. CDR3 protein: CSVGGDRGSYEQYF. Here the CDR3 DNA reads TGCAGCGTCGGCGGGGACAGGGGTTCCTACGAGCAGTACTTC. The V gene is TRBV29-1, the J gene TRBJ2-7; 10 nucleotides align to TRBD1. V dropped 6 bases and J dropped 1; count of bases not matched to a gene: 6. Per the germline V gene, CDR1 is SQVTM and CDR2 is ANQGSEA. This CDR3 has 14 amino acids.

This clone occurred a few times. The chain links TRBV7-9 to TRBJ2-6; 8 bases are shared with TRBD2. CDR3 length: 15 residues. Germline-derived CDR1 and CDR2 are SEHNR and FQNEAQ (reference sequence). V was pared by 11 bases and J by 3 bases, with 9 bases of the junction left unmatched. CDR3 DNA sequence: TGTGCCTTTCTAAGAGCGGGAGATGGGGCCAACGTCCTGACTTTC. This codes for CAFLRAGDGANVLTF.

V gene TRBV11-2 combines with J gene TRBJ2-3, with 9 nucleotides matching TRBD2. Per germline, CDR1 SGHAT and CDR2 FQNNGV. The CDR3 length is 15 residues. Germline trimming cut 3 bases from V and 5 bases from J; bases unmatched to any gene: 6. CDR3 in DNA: TGTGCCAGCAGCTTCCGCGGGAGGGCCGTAGATACGCAGTATTTT. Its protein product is CASSFRGRAVDTQYF. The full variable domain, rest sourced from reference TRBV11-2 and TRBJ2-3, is EAGVAQSPRYKIIEKRQSVAFWCNPISGHATLYWYQQILGQGPKLLIQFQNNGVVDDSQLPKDRFSAERLKGVDSTLKIQPAKLEDSAVYLCASSFRGRAVDTQYFGPGTRLTVL.

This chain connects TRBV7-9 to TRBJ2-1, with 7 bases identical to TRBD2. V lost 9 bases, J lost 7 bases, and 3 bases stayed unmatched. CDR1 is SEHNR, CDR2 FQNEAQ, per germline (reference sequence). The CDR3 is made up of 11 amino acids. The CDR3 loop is CARGTINEQFF. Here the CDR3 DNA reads TGTGCCAGGGGGACTATAAATGAGCAGTTCTTC.

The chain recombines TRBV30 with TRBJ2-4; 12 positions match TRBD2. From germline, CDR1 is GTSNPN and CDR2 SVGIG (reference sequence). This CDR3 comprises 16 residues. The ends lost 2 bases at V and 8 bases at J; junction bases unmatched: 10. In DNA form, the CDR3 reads TGTGCCTGGAGTCCCCGACTAGCGGGAGCCGGGTACATTCAGTACTTC. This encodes CAWSPRLAGAGYIQYF.

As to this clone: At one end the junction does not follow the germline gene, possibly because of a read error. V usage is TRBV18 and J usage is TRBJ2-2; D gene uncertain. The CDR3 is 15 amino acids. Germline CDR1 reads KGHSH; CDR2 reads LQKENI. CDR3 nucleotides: TGTGCCAGCTCCCCACTTAATACGAACACCGGGGAGCTGTTTTTT. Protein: CASSPLNTNTGELFF.

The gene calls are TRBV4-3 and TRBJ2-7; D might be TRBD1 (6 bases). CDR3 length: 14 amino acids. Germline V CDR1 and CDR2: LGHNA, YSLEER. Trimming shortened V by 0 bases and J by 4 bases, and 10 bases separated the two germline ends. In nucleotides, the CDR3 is TGCGCCAGCAGCCAAGAGAACAGGGAATACGAGCAGTACTTC. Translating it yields CASSQENREYEQYF.

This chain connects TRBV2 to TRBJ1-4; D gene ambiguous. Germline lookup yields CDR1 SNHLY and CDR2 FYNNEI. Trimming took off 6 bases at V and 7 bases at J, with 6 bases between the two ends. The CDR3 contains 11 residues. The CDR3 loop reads CASRRVEKLFF. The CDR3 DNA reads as TGTGCCAGCAGGAGGGTTGAAAAACTGTTTTTT.